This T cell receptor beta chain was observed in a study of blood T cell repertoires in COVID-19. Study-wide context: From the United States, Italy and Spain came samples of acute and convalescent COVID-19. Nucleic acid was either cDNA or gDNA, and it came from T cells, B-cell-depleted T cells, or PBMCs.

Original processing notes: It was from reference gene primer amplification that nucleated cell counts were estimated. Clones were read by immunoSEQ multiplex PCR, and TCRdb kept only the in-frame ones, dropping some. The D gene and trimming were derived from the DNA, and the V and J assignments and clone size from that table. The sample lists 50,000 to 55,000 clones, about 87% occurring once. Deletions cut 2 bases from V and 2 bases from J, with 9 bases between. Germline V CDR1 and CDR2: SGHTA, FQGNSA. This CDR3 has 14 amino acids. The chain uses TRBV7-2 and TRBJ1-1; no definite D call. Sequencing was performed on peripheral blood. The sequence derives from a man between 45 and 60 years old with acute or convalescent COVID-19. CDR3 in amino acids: CASSLRQVNTEAFF. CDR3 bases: TGTGCCAGCAGCTTAAGGCAGGTTAACACTGAAGCTTTCTTT. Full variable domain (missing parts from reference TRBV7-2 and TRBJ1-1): GAGVSQSPSNKVTEKGKDVELRCDPISGHTALYWYRQSLGQGLEFLIYFQGNSAPDKSGLPSDRFSAERTGGSVSTLTIQRTQQEDSAVYLCASSLRQVNTEAFFGQGTRLTVV.